This T cell receptor (beta chain) was obtained from a study of T cells in Graves' hyperthyroidism and ophthalmopathy. Study as a whole: Staff took peripheral blood when the initial diagnosis was made, before any treatment began. Study-level findings and limits: Ophthalmopathy was told apart from stable hyperthyroidism by a 13 V-J model. Blood samples included most of the expanded thyroid clonotypes exceeding 0.001.

This clonotype was observed at least ten times. Its specificity is not known. Authors of the study amplified TCR beta CDR3 regions from RNA transcripts. HTBI primers drove first-round RT-PCR of the TCR CDR3. TCRdb analysed the multiplex PCR reads with MiXCR anew, one entry per CDR3 protein. The sample has a few hundred thousand distinct CDR3 sequences; about an eighth are singletons. Each diagnosis drew on symptoms, thyroxine, TRAb, thyroid ultrasound and orbital computed tomography findings. This TCR was recovered from a woman under 30 with Graves' hyperthyroidism. Sequencing used blood.

The CDR3 DNA sequence: TGTGCCACCAGTGATTCACGACTAGCGGGAGTTAAAGATACGCAGTATTTT. This gives the protein CATSDSRLAGVKDTQYF. The chain uses TRBV24-1 and TRBJ2-3; TRBD2 matches at 12 bases. Germline CDR1 and CDR2: KGHDR and SFDVKD. Trimming at V came to 2 bases and at J to 5 bases, leaving 7 bases not matched to a gene. The CDR3 is 17 residues long.